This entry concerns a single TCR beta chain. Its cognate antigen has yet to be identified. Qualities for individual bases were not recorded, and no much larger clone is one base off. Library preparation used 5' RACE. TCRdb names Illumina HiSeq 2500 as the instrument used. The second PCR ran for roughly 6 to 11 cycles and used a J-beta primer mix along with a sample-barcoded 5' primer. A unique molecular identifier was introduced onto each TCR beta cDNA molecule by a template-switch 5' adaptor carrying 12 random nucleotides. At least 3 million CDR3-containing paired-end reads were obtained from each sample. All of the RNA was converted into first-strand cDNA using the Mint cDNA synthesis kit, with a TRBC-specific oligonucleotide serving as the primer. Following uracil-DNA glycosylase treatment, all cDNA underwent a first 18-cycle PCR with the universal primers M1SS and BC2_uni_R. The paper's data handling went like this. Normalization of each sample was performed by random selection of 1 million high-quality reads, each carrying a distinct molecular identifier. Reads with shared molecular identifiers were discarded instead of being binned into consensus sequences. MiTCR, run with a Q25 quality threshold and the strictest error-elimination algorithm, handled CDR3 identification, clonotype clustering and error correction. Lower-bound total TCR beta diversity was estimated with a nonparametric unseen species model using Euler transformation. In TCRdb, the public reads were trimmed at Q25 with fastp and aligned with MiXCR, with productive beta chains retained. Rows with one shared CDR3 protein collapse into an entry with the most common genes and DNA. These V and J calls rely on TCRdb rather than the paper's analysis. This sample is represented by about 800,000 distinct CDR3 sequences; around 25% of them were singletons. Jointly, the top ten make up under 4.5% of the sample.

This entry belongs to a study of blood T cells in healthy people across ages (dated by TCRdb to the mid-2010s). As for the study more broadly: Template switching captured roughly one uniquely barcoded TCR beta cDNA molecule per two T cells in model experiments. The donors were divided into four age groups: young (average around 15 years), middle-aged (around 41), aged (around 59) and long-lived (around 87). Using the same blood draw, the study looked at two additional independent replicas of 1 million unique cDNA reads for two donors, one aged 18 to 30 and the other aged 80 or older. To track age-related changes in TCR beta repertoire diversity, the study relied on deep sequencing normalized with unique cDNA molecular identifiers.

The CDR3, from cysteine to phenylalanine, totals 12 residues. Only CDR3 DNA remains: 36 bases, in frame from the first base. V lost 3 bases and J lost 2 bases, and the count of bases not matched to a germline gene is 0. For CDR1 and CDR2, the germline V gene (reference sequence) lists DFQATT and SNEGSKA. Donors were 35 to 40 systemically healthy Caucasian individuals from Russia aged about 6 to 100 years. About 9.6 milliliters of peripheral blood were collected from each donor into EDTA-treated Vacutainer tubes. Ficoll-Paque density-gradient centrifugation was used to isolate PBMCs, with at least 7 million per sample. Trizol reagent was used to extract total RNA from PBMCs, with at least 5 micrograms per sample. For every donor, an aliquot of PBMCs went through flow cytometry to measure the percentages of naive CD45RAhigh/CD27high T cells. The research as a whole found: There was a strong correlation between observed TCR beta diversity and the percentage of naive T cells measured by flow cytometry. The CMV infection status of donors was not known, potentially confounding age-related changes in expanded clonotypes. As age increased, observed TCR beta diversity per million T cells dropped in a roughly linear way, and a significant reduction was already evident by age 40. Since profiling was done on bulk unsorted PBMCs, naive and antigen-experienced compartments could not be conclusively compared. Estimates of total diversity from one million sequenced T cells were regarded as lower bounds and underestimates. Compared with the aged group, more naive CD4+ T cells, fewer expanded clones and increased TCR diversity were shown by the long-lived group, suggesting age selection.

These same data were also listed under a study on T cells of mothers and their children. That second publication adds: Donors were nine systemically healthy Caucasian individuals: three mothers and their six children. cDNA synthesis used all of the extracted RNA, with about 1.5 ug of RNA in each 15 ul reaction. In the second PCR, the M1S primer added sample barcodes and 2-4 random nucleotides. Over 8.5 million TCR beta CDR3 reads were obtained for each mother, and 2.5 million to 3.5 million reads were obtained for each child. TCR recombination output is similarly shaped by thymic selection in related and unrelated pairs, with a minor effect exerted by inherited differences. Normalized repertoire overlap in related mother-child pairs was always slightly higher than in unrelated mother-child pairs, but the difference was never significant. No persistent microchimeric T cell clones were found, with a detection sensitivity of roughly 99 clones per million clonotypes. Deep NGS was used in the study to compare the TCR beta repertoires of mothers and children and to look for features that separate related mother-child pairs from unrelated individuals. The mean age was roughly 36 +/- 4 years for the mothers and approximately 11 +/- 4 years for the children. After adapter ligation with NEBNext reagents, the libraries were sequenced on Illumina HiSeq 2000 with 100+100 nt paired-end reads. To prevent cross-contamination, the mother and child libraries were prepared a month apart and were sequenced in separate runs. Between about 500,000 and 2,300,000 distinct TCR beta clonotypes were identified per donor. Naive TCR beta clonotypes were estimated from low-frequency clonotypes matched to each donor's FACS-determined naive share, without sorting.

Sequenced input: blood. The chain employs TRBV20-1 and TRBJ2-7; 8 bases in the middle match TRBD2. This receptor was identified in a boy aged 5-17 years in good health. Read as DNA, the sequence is TGCAGTGCTAGCGGGAGGGCCTACGAGCAGTACTTC. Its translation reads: CSASGRAYEQYF.